The subject of this entry is one T cell receptor (beta chain). The antigen remains unidentified. This sample stems from a study of PD-1 blockade in classical Hodgkin lymphoma. Study-wide results and caveats: At baseline, newly diagnosed patients reportedly showed less TCR diversity than healthy donors. CD4+ TCR diversity rose significantly by C4D1, and CD8+ TCR diversity did not. Similar baseline diversity was found in complete responders and newly diagnosed patients.

Relapses following autologous stem cell transplantation were seen in all patients, with brentuximab vedotin exposure varying. Classifying best responses yielded complete response, partial response or progressive disease. CDR3 size: 14 residues. The V and J ends lost 3 bases and 6 bases respectively, with 14 bases between them. Germline V gene data show CDR1 as LNHDA and CDR2 as SQIVND (reference sequence). The assay was immunoSEQ multiplex PCR, and TCRdb's table has in-frame clones only and misses some. The top ten hold around a tenth of the sample, which has about 90,000 clones, roughly nine tenths seen once.

The receptor was derived from a human donor with classical Hodgkin lymphoma. The genes are TRBV19 and TRBJ1-1, with a tentative D call TRBD1 (5 bases). The material was peripheral blood mononuclear cells (PBMCs), obtained before the second cycle of nivolumab. CDR3 in amino acids: CASSINQRGPEAFF. The DNA of the CDR3 is TGTGCCAGTAGTATCAACCAAAGGGGCCCTGAAGCTTTCTTT.